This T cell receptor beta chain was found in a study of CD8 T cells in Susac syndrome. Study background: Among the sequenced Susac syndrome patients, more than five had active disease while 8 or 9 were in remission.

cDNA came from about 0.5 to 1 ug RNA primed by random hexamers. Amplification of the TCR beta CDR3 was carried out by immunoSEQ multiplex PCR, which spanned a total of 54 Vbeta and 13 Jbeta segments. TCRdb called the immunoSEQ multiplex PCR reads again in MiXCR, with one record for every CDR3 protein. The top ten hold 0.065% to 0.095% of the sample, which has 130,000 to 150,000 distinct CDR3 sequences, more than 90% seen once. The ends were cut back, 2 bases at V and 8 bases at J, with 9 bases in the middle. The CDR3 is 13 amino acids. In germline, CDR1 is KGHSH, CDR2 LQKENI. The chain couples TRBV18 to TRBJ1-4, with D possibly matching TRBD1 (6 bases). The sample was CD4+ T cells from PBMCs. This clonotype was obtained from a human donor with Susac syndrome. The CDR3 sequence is CASSPGTPEKLFF. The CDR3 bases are TGTGCCAGCTCACCAGGGACACCGGAAAAACTGTTTTTT. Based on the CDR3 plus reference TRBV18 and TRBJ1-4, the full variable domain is NAGVMQNPRHLVRRRGQEARLRCSPMKGHSHVYWYRQLPEEGLKFMVYLQKENIIDESGMPKERFSAEFPKEGPSILRIQQVVRGDSAAYFCASSPGTPEKLFFGSGTQLSVL.